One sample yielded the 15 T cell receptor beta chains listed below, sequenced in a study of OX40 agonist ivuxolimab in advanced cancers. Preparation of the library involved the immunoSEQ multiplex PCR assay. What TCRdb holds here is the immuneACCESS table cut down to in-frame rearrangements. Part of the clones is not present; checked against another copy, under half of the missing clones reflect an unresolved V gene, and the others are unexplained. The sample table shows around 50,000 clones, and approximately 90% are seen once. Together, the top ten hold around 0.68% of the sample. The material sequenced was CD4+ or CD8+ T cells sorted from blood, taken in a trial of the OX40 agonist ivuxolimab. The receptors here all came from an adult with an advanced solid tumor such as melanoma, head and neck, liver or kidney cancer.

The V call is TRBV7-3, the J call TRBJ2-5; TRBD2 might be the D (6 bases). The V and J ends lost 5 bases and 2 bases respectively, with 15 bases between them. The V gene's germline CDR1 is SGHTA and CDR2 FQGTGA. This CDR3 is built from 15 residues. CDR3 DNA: TGTGCCAGCAGCCGAGGGCTAGCGCAACAAGAGACCCAGTACTTC. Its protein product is CASSRGLAQQETQYF.

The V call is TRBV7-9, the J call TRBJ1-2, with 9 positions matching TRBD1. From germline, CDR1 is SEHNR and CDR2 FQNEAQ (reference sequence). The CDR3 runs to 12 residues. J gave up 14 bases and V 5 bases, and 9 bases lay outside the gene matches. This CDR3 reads CASSAGQGAGTF. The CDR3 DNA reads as TGTGCCAGCAGCGCGGGACAGGGCGCAGGGACCTTC.

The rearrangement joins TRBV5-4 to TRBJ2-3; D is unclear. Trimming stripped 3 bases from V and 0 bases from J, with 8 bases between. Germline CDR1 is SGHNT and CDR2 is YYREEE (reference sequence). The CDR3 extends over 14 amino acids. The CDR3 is CASSSETSTDTQYF. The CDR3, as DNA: TGTGCCAGCAGCTCGGAGACTAGCACAGATACGCAGTATTTT.

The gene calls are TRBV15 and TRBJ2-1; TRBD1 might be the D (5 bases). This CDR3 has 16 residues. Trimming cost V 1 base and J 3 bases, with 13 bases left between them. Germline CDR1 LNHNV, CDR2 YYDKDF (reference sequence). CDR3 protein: CATSRGGGRVYNEQFF. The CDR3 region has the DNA TGTGCCACCAGCAGAGGGGGCGGTCGGGTCTACAATGAGCAGTTCTTC. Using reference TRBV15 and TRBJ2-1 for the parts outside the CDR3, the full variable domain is DAMVIQNPRYQVTQFGKPVTLSCSQTLNHNVMYWYQQKSSQAPKLLFHYYDKDFNNEADTPDNFQSRRPNTSFCFLDIRSPGLGDTAMYLCATSRGGGRVYNEQFFGPGTRLTVL.

The DNA for the CDR3 is TGTGCCAGTAGTGGGGCCAGGGGAAGCTATGGCTACACCTTC. It yields the protein CASSGARGSYGYTF. The chain links TRBV19 to TRBJ1-2; the D gene is possibly TRBD1 (6 bases). V was pared by 5 bases and J by 4 bases, with 14 bases between. The CDR3 has 14 residues. In germline, CDR1 is LNHDA, CDR2 SQIVND (reference sequence).

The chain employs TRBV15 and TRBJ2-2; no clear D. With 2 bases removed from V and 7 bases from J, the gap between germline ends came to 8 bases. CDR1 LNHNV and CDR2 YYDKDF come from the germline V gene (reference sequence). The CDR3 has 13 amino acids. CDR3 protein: CATSRLGNGELFF. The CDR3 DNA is TGTGCCACCAGCAGATTAGGGAACGGGGAGCTGTTTTTT.

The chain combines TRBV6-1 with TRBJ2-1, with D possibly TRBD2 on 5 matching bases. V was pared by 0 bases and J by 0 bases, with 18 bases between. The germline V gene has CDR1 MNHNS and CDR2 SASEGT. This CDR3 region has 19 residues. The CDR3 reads CASSEARAMGVGSYNEQFF. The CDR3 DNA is TGTGCCAGCAGTGAAGCCCGGGCTATGGGAGTGGGCTCCTACAATGAGCAGTTCTTC.

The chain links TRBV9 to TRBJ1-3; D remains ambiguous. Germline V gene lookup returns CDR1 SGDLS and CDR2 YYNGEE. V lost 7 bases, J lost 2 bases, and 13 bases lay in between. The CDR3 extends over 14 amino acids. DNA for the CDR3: TGTGCCAGCGCCGTGGAGACGACTGGAAACACCATATATTTT. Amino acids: CASAVETTGNTIYF.

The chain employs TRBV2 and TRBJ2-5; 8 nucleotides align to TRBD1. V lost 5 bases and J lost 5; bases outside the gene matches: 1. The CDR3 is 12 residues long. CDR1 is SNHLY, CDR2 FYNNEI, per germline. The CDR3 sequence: CASSRDRETQYF. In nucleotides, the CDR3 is TGTGCCAGCAGTAGGGACAGGGAGACCCAGTACTTC.

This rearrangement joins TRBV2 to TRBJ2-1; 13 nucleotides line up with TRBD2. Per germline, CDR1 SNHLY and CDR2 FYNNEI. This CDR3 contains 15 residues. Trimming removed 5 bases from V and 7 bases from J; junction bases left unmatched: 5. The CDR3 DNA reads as TGTGCCAGCAGTTGGCCGGGACTAGCGGGGAATGAGCAGTTCTTC. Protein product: CASSWPGLAGNEQFF. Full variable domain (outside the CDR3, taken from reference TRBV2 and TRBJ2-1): EPEVTQTPSHQVTQMGQEVILRCVPISNHLYFYWYRQILGQKVEFLVSFYNNEISEKSEIFDDQFSVERPDGSNFTLKIRSTKLEDSAMYFCASSWPGLAGNEQFFGPGTRLTVL.

The CDR3 coding sequence is TGCGCCAGCAGCTATAACCAGGGGGGACAAAACATTCAGTACTTC. Encoded protein: CASSYNQGGQNIQYF. V gene TRBV5-1 combines with J gene TRBJ2-4, with D maybe TRBD1 (7 bases). Looked up from germline, CDR1 is SGHRS and CDR2 is YFSETQ. This CDR3 is built from 15 residues. The V gene lost 3 bases and the J gene lost 5 bases, with 15 bases spanning the gap.

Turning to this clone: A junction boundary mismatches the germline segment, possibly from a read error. CDR3 loop: CASSLGPRGETQYF. Here the CDR3 DNA reads TGTGCTAGCAGCCTGGGGCCCAGAGGGGAGACCCAGTACTTC. V gene TRBV7-7 combines with J gene TRBJ2-5, with D tentatively TRBD1 or TRBD2 (5 bases each). From germline, CDR1 is SSHAT and CDR2 FNYEAQ (reference sequence). CDR3 length: 14 residues.

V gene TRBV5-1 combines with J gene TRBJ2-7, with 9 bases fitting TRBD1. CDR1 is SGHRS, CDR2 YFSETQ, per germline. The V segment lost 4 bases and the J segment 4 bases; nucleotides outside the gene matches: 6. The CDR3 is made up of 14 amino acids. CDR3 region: CASSQAGQGYEQYF. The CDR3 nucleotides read TGCGCCAGCAGCCAAGCGGGACAGGGTTACGAGCAGTACTTC.

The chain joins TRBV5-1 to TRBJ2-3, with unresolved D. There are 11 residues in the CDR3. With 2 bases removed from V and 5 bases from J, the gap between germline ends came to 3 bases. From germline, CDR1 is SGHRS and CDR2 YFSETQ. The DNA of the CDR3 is TGCGCCAGCAGCTTCGGAGATACGCAGTATTTT. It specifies CASSFGDTQYF.

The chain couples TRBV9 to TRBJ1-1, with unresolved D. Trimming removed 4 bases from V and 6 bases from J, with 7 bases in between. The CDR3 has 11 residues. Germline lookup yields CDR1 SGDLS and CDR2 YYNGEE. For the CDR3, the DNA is TGTGCCAGCAGCCCGAGAGCTGAAGCTTTCTTT. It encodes CASSPRAEAFF.